These 6 T cell receptor beta chains were sequenced from one sample in a study of blood T cell repertoires in COVID-19. The table came from immunoSEQ multiplex PCR; TCRdb's copy has only in-frame clones and leaves some out. Of about 270,000 clones listed, nearly 85% are singletons. The sequenced material came from peripheral blood. These receptors all come from a human donor in a cohort sampled during active COVID-19.

This clone has only one observation. J is TRBJ2-7 and V is TRBV5-8; weak D call: TRBD2 (5 bases). Trimming shortened V by 4 bases and J by 4 bases, and 21 bases separated the two germline ends. Germline values: CDR1 SGHTS, CDR2 YDEGEE. This CDR3 region has 16 residues. The CDR3 nucleotides read TGTGCCAGCAGCCCGCGAGGGCAGCCGGGAAGGTACGAGCAGTACTTC. It is translated as CASSPRGQPGRYEQYF.

The J gene is TRBJ2-2, the V gene TRBV4-1; TRBD2 matches at 7 bases. Per germline, CDR1 MGHRA and CDR2 YSYEKL. The CDR3 runs to 15 residues. The trim removed 4 bases at V and 7 bases at J, leaving 9 bases unmatched. The CDR3 protein is CASSPRTSSGGELFF. As DNA, the CDR3 is TGCGCCAGCAGCCCGAGGACTAGTAGTGGCGGGGAGCTGTTTTTT.

This clone was counted a few times. The chain uses TRBV3-1 (or the pseudogene TRBV3-2) and TRBJ1-1; 7 bases are shared with TRBD1. The junction had 2 bases not matched to a gene; V was cut back by 4 bases and J by 0 bases. Germline V gene sequence: CDR1 LGHDT, CDR2 YNNKEL (reference sequence). This CDR3 has 14 residues. The CDR3 bases are TGTGCCAGCAGCCTGACAGGGCTGAACACTGAAGCTTTCTTT. Its protein is CASSLTGLNTEAFF.

This clone appeared a single time. The J gene is TRBJ2-1, the V gene TRBV28; D gene ambiguous. CDR1 is MDHEN and CDR2 is SYDVKM in the germline V gene. The V and J ends lost 7 bases and 6 bases respectively, with 7 bases between them. The CDR3 contains 11 residues. In DNA form, the CDR3 reads TGTGCCAGCACAAATTTCAATGAGCAGTTCTTC. As protein: CASTNFNEQFF.

In DNA form, the CDR3 reads TGCGCCAGCAGCTTGGGAGCGGGAGCGGAGACCCAGTACTTC. Its translation: CASSLGAGAETQYF. The rearrangement links TRBV5-1 to TRBJ2-5, with TRBD2 matching over 8 bases. The V gene end was trimmed by 0 bases and the J gene end by 5 bases; junction bases not matched to a gene: 3. CDR1 is SGHRS and CDR2 is YFSETQ in the germline V gene. CDR3 length equals 14 residues.

This clone was seen a single time. J is TRBJ2-7 and V is TRBV6-2 or TRBV6-3, with 9 bases aligning to TRBD1. Germline V gene lookup returns CDR1 MNHEY and CDR2 SVGEGT. With 4 bases clipped from V and 3 bases from J, the junction kept 7 bases outside the gene matches. The CDR3 consists of 15 residues. The CDR3 bases are TGTGCCAGCAGTTCCGCCGGGACAGGGCACTACGAGCAGTACTTC. Translated, it gives CASSSAGTGHYEQYF.